Listed below are T cell receptor beta chains from one sample, sequenced in a study of CD8 T cells in ankylosing spondylitis. TCRdb redid the calling of the 5' RACE reads with MiXCR, one entry per CDR3 protein. The sample holds roughly 700,000 distinct CDR3 sequences, under 20% seen once. Material for sequencing was blood, either unsorted or a sorted T cell fraction (not recorded which). Receptors were obtained from a male donor with ankylosing spondylitis. Both conserved end residues are part of each CDR3. D genes are given only for firm matches. Clone size is shown for a subset of rows, as once, few, many or a class of expanded clone.

TRBV6-2/TRBV6-3	.	TRBJ2-2	.	CASHRIPGELFF	TGTGCCAGTCACAGGATACCGGGGGAGCTGTTTTTT
TRBV28	.	TRBJ2-7	.	CASTGQLSYEQYF	TGTGCCAGCACCGGACAGCTCTCCTACGAGCAGTACTTC
TRBV6-2/TRBV6-3	.	TRBJ2-1	.	CASSFDSYSYNEQFF	TGTGCCAGCAGTTTCGACTCGTACTCCTACAATGAGCAGTTCTTC
TRBV29-1	TRBD2	TRBJ2-3	few	CSVEGTSDTDTQYF	TGCAGCGTTGAAGGGACTAGCGACACAGATACGCAGTATTTT
TRBV6-5	.	TRBJ1-4	.	CASSYTRARNEKLFF	TGTGCCAGCAGTTACACCAGGGCGAGGAATGAAAAACTGTTTTTT
TRBV6-1	.	TRBJ1-1	few	CASSRLGRRTEAFF	TGTGCCAGCAGTCGATTGGGGCGCAGAACTGAAGCTTTCTTT
TRBV27	TRBD1	TRBJ1-1	many	CASSWDSMNTEAFF	TGTGCCAGCAGCTGGGACAGCATGAACACTGAAGCTTTCTTT
TRBV12-1	.	TRBJ1-1	.	CASSFVTGREEVNTEAFF	TGTGCCAGCAGCTTTGTGACCGGACGGGAGGAGGTGAACACTGAAGCTTTCTTT
TRBV7-3	.	TRBJ1-3	.	CASSWSPGGTIYF	TGTGCCAGCAGCTGGTCGCCTGGGGGCACCATATATTTT
TRBV3-1	.	TRBJ2-2	many	CASSQGYSTNTGELFF	TGTGCCAGCAGCCAGGGGTACAGCACAAACACCGGGGAGCTGTTTTTT
TRBV30	.	TRBJ2-5	.	CAWSVGGYETQYF	TGTGCCTGGAGTGTAGGGGGATACGAGACCCAGTACTTC
TRBV6-2/TRBV6-3	.	TRBJ2-7	few	CASSYARQDGQYF	TGTGCCAGCAGTTACGCCAGACAGGACGGGCAGTACTTC
TRBV7-6	.	TRBJ1-2	few	CASSPVRGSTNYGYTF	TGTGCCAGCAGCCCTGTGCGGGGGTCGACTAACTATGGCTACACCTTC
TRBV5-1	.	TRBJ1-1	many	CASSYGPNTEAFF	TGCGCCAGCAGCTACGGACCGAACACTGAAGCTTTCTTT
TRBV7-8	TRBD1	TRBJ1-1	.	CASSFDRERPEAFF	TGTGCCAGCAGCTTCGACAGGGAGAGGCCTGAAGCTTTCTTT
TRBV7-2	TRBD1	TRBJ1-3	.	CASSPPGTGGNTIYF	TGTGCCAGCAGCCCACCCGGGACAGGGGGAAACACCATATATTTT
TRBV7-2	.	TRBJ2-3	.	CASREGGSDTQYF	TGTGCCAGCAGGGAAGGGGGTTCAGATACGCAGTATTTT
TRBV24-1	TRBD2	TRBJ2-3	.	CATSVKRGSTDTQYF	TGTGCCACCAGTGTTAAGCGGGGAAGCACAGATACGCAGTATTTT